These 18 T cell receptor beta chains came from one sample sequenced in a study of blood T cell repertoires in COVID-19. Only in-frame clones appear in the TCRdb table, and some are missing; sequencing was by immunoSEQ multiplex PCR. This repertoire shows approximately 300,000 clones, roughly 90% found once; its top ten account for almost 4%. The sequencing sample was made of PBMCs or T cells enriched from blood (not recorded which). These receptors all come from a woman in her twenties or thirties who had been exposed to COVID-19.

J is TRBJ1-2 and V is TRBV7-8, with TRBD1 matching 8 bases. V shed 3 bases, J shed 3 bases, and the junction held 3 bases outside the gene matches. Germline values: CDR1 SGHVS, CDR2 FQNEAQ. The CDR3 runs 14 residues. The CDR3 sequence is CASSFRQGYYGYTF. The DNA for the CDR3 is TGTGCCAGCAGCTTCAGACAGGGGTACTATGGCTACACCTTC.

The rearrangement uses TRBV10-3 and TRBJ2-1; 9 bases map to TRBD2. V gave up 4 bases and J gave up 6 bases; unmatched junction bases: 4. Per the germline V gene, CDR1 is ENHRY and CDR2 is SYGVKD. CDR3 length: 14 residues. In DNA, the CDR3 is TGTGCCATCAGTGCGGGACTAGCAGGCAATGAGCAGTTCTTC. It is translated as CAISAGLAGNEQFF.

This clone was counted once. This sequence joins TRBV18 and TRBJ1-2; TRBD1 aligns across 12 bases. Germline trimming cut 1 base from V and 6 bases from J; bases unmatched to any gene: 6. CDR3 length equals 16 residues. Germline CDR1 is KGHSH and CDR2 is LQKENI. Here the CDR3 DNA reads TGTGCCAGCTCACCACGGCCGGGACAGGGGGCCGATGGCTACACCTTC. The encoded protein is CASSPRPGQGADGYTF.

The V and J genes are TRBV18 and TRBJ1-1; D may be TRBD1 (5 bases). V was pared by 3 bases and J by 2 bases, with 13 bases between. The germline V gene has CDR1 KGHSH and CDR2 LQKENI. The CDR3 sequence is 15 residues long. In DNA, the CDR3 is TGTGCCAGCTCACCGGGGCAGGGCGGAAACACTGAAGCTTTCTTT. Protein sequence: CASSPGQGGNTEAFF.

The chain uses TRBV7-6 and TRBJ2-6, with D unclear. V lost 5 bases, J lost 0 bases, and 8 bases lay in between. The CDR3 consists of 15 residues. From germline, CDR1 is SGHVS and CDR2 FNYEAQ. The CDR3 nucleotides are TGTGCCAGCAGCAGGCGGAGCTCTGGGGCCAACGTCCTGACTTTC. It is translated as CASSRRSSGANVLTF.

V and J are TRBV7-9 and TRBJ2-2, with D maybe TRBD2 (6 bases). The germline V gene has CDR1 SEHNR and CDR2 FQNEAQ (reference sequence). The CDR3 covers 18 residues. V dropped 5 bases and J dropped 3 bases, with 22 bases sitting between them. CDR3 DNA sequence: TGTGCCAGCAGCCCAGGTGGCCCTATCGGGGGATACACCGGGGAGCTGTTTTTT. It translates to CASSPGGPIGGYTGELFF.

The genes are TRBV3-1 (or the pseudogene TRBV3-2) and TRBJ2-3; 9 bases fit TRBD2. Germline CDR1 reads LGHDT; CDR2 reads YNNKEL (reference sequence). Germline trimming cut 4 bases from V and 2 bases from J; bases unmatched to any gene: 13. The CDR3 consists of 18 residues. In nucleotides, the CDR3 is TGTGCCAGCAGCCGTTACCCACCGACTAGCGGATACACAGATACGCAGTATTTT. Residues: CASSRYPPTSGYTDTQYF.

The genes are TRBV6-5 and TRBJ2-7; TRBD1 agrees at 7 bases. The V segment lost 7 bases and the J segment 0 bases; nucleotides outside the gene matches: 6. Germline CDR1 reads MNHEY; CDR2 reads SVGAGI. The CDR3 has 14 amino acids. The CDR3 region is CASKDRLSSYEQYF. DNA for the CDR3: TGTGCCAGCAAGGACAGGCTGAGCTCCTACGAGCAGTACTTC.

The V call is TRBV30, the J call TRBJ2-3; 7 bases align to TRBD1. CDR3 length equals 12 residues. Germline trimming cut 5 bases from V and 6 bases from J; bases unmatched to any gene: 5. Germline V CDR1 and CDR2: GTSNPN, SVGIG (reference sequence). The CDR3 loop is CAWGTVGDTQYF. DNA of the CDR3: TGTGCCTGGGGGACAGTCGGTGATACGCAGTATTTT.

Comment on this clone: Other nucleotide sequences from this sample produce the same CDR3. The rearrangement links TRBV5-1 to TRBJ1-1; TRBD1 agrees at 7 bases. Looked up from germline, CDR1 is SGHRS and CDR2 is YFSETQ. The CDR3 totals 13 residues. V dropped 1 base and J dropped 3; count of bases not matched to a gene: 0. The CDR3 DNA follows: TGCGCCAGCAGCTTGACAGGGGACACTGAAGCTTTCTTT. Residues: CASSLTGDTEAFF.

The genes are TRBV2 and TRBJ1-2; 7 bases agree with TRBD1. The germline gives CDR1 SNHLY, CDR2 FYNNEI. Trimming took 6 bases from V and 2 from J; bases not matched to a gene: 6. The CDR3 covers 14 residues. The CDR3 region has the DNA TGTGCCAGCAGGAGGGCGGACAGGAACTATGGCTACACCTTC. It codes for CASRRADRNYGYTF.

The rearrangement links TRBV4-1 to TRBJ2-1; TRBD1 agrees at 9 bases. Germline lookup yields CDR1 MGHRA and CDR2 YSYEKL. The V segment lost 6 bases and the J segment 4 bases; nucleotides outside the gene matches: 13. CDR3 size: 17 residues. The CDR3 loop is CASSHGPGQGYYNEQFF. DNA of the CDR3: TGCGCCAGCAGTCATGGACCCGGACAGGGGTATTACAATGAGCAGTTCTTC.

V usage is TRBV29-1 and J usage is TRBJ1-3, with a possible D match to TRBD1 (5 bases). The CDR3 sequence is 15 residues long. Germline CDR1 reads SQVTM; CDR2 reads ANQGSEA. Trimming pared 4 bases from V and 0 bases from J, leaving 13 bases between. The CDR3 reads CSVAGGASSGNTIYF. The CDR3 DNA follows: TGCAGCGTTGCCGGGGGAGCCAGCTCTGGAAACACCATATATTTT.

This chain links TRBV10-3 with TRBJ1-1; 10 nucleotides match TRBD1. The CDR3 runs to 13 residues. Losses at the gene ends were 9 bases for V and 7 bases for J; bases not matched to a gene: 8. Germline V gene data show CDR1 as ENHRY and CDR2 as SYGVKD. CDR3 in amino acids: CAIRTGGANEAFF. The CDR3 DNA is TGTGCCATACGGACAGGGGGGGCTAATGAAGCTTTCTTT.

The genes are TRBV7-3 and TRBJ1-2; tentatively, D is TRBD1 (5 bases). This CDR3 region has 13 residues. V was cut by 2 bases and J by 6 bases, with 10 bases left in between. Germline-derived CDR1 and CDR2 are SGHTA and FQGTGA. The DNA for the CDR3 is TGTGCCAGCAGCTTACGGCAGGGCCATGGCTACACCTTC. It specifies CASSLRQGHGYTF. Filled out from reference TRBV7-3 and TRBJ1-2, the complete variable domain reads GAGVSQTPSNKVTEKGKYVELRCDPISGHTALYWYRQSLGQGPEFLIYFQGTGAADDSGLPNDRFFAVRPEGSVSTLKIQRTERGDSAVYLCASSLRQGHGYTFGSGTRLTVV.

V usage is TRBV5-1 and J usage is TRBJ1-1; 9 positions agree with TRBD1. Unmatched junction bases numbered 11, after V lost 4 bases and J lost 4 bases. CDR1 SGHRS and CDR2 YFSETQ come from the germline V gene. This CDR3 is built from 16 residues. CDR3 coding DNA: TGCGCCAGCAGCACCTCCGGGACAGGGTCCGGCACTGAAGCTTTCTTT. Translated, it gives CASSTSGTGSGTEAFF.

V and J are TRBV4-1 and TRBJ1-1, with D unclear. The CDR3 has 13 residues. Germline V gene data show CDR1 as MGHRA and CDR2 as YSYEKL. Trimming pared 4 bases from V and 0 bases from J, leaving 6 bases between. The CDR3 reads CASSLTVNTEAFF. The DNA of the CDR3 is TGCGCCAGCAGCCTTACAGTGAACACTGAAGCTTTCTTT.

In its sample, this clone was seen once. J is TRBJ2-7 and V is TRBV2; possible D gene TRBD1, 6 bases. Germline V gene data show CDR1 as SNHLY and CDR2 as FYNNEI. The CDR3 consists of 14 residues. Trimming left V 4 bases short and J 0 bases short, with 10 bases between. CDR3 protein: CASSGNRVSYEQYF. CDR3 bases: TGTGCCAGCAGTGGAAACAGGGTCTCCTACGAGCAGTACTTC.